These T cell receptor beta chains were read from a single sample in a study of blood T cell repertoires in COVID-19. The repertoire was sequenced with immunoSEQ multiplex PCR; TCRdb's copy has only in-frame clones and lacks some. Among over 55,000 clones listed, about nine tenths were seen once. The sequenced sample was peripheral blood. These TCRs come from a man aged 45-65 years with active COVID-19. The CDR3 runs from the conserved cysteine through the conserved F or W. A D gene is named only where the DNA matches it firmly. A clone size is listed for some rows: how often the clone was seen (once, few, many), or a class if it is expanded.

j_call | cdr3_length | v_call | clone_size | d_call | cdr3_aa | cdr3_nt
TRBJ2-2 | 19 | TRBV3-1/TRBV3-2 | - | TRBD2 | CASSSPPASGGLNTGELFF | TGTGCCAGCAGCTCCCCTCCCGCTAGCGGGGGACTTAACACCGGGGAGCTGTTTTTT
TRBJ2-5 | 17 | TRBV9 | - | TRBD2 | CASSAGTSGEFQETQYF | TGTGCCAGCAGCGCCGGGACTAGCGGGGAGTTTCAAGAGACCCAGTACTTC
TRBJ1-5 | 14 | TRBV19 | - | TRBD1 | CASSETRGPQPQHF | TGTGCCAGTAGTGAAACCAGGGGGCCTCAGCCCCAGCATTTT
TRBJ1-3 | 15 | TRBV5-1 | - | TRBD1 | CASTRDRSSGNTIYF | TGCGCCAGTACCCGGGACAGGTCCTCTGGAAACACCATATATTTT
TRBJ2-5 | 14 | TRBV2 | - | - | CASWEGGEKETQYF | TGTGCCAGCTGGGAGGGGGGGGAAAAAGAGACCCAGTACTTC
TRBJ2-7 | 14 | TRBV27 | - | TRBD2 | CASSLSGRGIEQYF | TGTGCCAGCAGTTTATCGGGGCGGGGGATCGAGCAGTACTTC
TRBJ2-7 | 13 | TRBV29-1 | - | TRBD1 | CSVRQGASYEQYF | TGCAGCGTAAGACAGGGGGCCTCCTACGAGCAGTACTTC
TRBJ2-2 | 14 | TRBV29-1 | once | TRBD2 | CSVAPGLAGSKLFF | TGCAGCGTTGCCCCGGGACTAGCGGGAAGTAAGCTGTTTTTT
TRBJ1-5 | 16 | TRBV6-1 | - | - | CASSGGQISGNQPQHF | TGTGCCAGCAGTGGAGGACAGATTTCCGGCAATCAGCCCCAGCATTTT
TRBJ2-7 | 12 | TRBV6-6 | - | - | CASSYEERGQYF | TGTGCCAGCAGTTACGAAGAGCGCGGGCAGTACTTC
TRBJ2-3 | 15 | TRBV7-2 | - | TRBD2 | CASSLKLAGGDTQYF | TGTGCCAGCAGCCTGAAACTAGCGGGAGGGGATACGCAGTATTTT
TRBJ2-3 | 18 | TRBV7-2 | - | TRBD2 | CASSSAFGGLGRTDTQYF | TGTGCCAGCAGCTCTGCATTCGGAGGACTCGGGAGGACAGATACGCAGTATTTT
TRBJ1-3 | 14 | TRBV29-1 | - | TRBD1 | CSVAHRGGGNTIYF | TGCAGCGTCGCTCACAGGGGAGGTGGAAACACCATATATTTT
TRBJ1-2 | 15 | TRBV11-2 | - | TRBD1 | CASSLNTGAGGGYTF | TGTGCCAGCAGCTTAAATACAGGGGCCGGGGGTGGCTACACCTTC
TRBJ2-7 | 10 | TRBV7-9 | - | - | CASSELEQYF | TGTGCCAGCAGCGAGCTAGAGCAGTACTTC
TRBJ2-1 | 15 | TRBV9 | - | TRBD2 | CASSPPLAVYNEQFF | TGTGCCAGCAGCCCCCCGCTAGCGGTCTACAATGAGCAGTTCTTC
TRBJ2-3 | 11 | TRBV24-1 | - | - | CATSVRDTQYF | TGTGCCACCAGTGTGCGGGATACGCAGTATTTT
TRBJ1-3 | 14 | TRBV28 | - | - | CASSSGGEGNTIYF | TGTGCCAGCAGTTCGGGGGGGGAGGGAAACACCATATATTTT
TRBJ1-2 | 15 | TRBV28 | - | - | CASRPGTAANYGYTF | TGTGCCAGCAGACCCGGGACTGCAGCTAACTATGGCTACACCTTC
TRBJ2-7 | 14 | TRBV7-9 | - | TRBD1 | CASSKGARSYEQYF | TGTGCCAGCAGCAAGGGGGCTCGTTCCTACGAGCAGTACTTC
TRBJ2-1 | 18 | TRBV4-2 | - | TRBD2 | CASSQVSVAGGTYNEQFF | TGTGCCAGCAGCCAAGTCTCTGTAGCGGGGGGTACCTACAATGAGCAGTTCTTC
TRBJ1-1 | 14 | TRBV30 | - | - | CAWSSTVPGVKAFF | TGTGCCTGGAGTTCGACAGTGCCTGGGGTGAAAGCTTTCTTT
TRBJ2-7 | 16 | TRBV27 | - | - | CASNRVGGGAVYEQYF | TGTGCCAGCAACCGCGTGGGGGGGGGCGCGGTTTACGAGCAGTACTTC
TRBJ2-5 | 15 | TRBV7-2 | - | - | CASSPRSRGAETQYF | TGTGCCAGCAGCCCAAGGTCCCGGGGTGCGGAGACCCAGTACTTC
TRBJ1-1 | 16 | TRBV11-2 | - | - | CASSLGVRGSNTEAFF | TGTGCCAGCAGCTTAGGGGTTCGGGGATCGAACACTGAAGCTTTCTTT
TRBJ1-1 | 16 | TRBV18 | - | - | CASSLRGTGMNTEAFF | TGTGCCAGCTCACTTCGGGGGACGGGCATGAACACTGAAGCTTTCTTT
TRBJ2-3 | 17 | TRBV6-2/TRBV6-3 | once | TRBD2 | CASSYLTSGENADTQYF | TGTGCCAGCAGTTACCTCACTAGCGGAGAAAATGCAGATACGCAGTATTTT
TRBJ1-2 | 14 | TRBV28 | - | TRBD1 | CASSSIQGRGGYTF | TGTGCCAGCAGTTCCATACAGGGGCGGGGTGGCTACACCTTC
TRBJ2-7 | 13 | TRBV5-6 | - | TRBD1 | CASRTGNSYEQYF | TGTGCCAGCAGGACAGGGAACTCCTACGAGCAGTACTTC
TRBJ1-5 | 16 | TRBV6-2/TRBV6-3 | - | TRBD1 | CASSWDRGRGNQPQHF | TGTGCCAGCAGCTGGGACAGGGGGCGAGGCAATCAGCCCCAGCATTTT
TRBJ1-1 | 12 | TRBV6-5 | few | - | CASMREGTEAFF | TGTGCCAGCATGAGGGAGGGCACTGAAGCTTTCTTT
TRBJ1-4 | 16 | TRBV6-5 | once | TRBD1 | CASSYFRTGGSEKLFF | TGTGCCAGCAGTTACTTTCGGACAGGGGGAAGTGAAAAACTGTTTTTT
TRBJ2-1 | 13 | TRBV6-6 | - | TRBD2 | CASTASGINEQFF | TGTGCCAGCACGGCTAGCGGTATAAATGAGCAGTTCTTC
TRBJ1-2 | 15 | TRBV28 | - | TRBD1 | CASRPILGTGHGYTF | TGTGCCAGCAGGCCCATCCTCGGGACAGGACATGGCTACACCTTC
TRBJ2-2 | 15 | TRBV7-9 | once | - | CASSLKGGGGGELFF | TGTGCCAGCAGCTTAAAGGGAGGAGGCGGCGGGGAGCTGTTTTTT